The clone carrying this T cell receptor beta chain was observed a single time. The data originate from a study of blood T cell repertoires in COVID-19. CDR1 and CDR2 from the germline V gene are KGHSH and LQKENI. CDR3 length: 15 residues. V was clipped by 3 bases and J by 2 bases, with 10 bases between them. Methods used by the authors: Reference gene primer amplification in the assay estimated nucleated cell counts. Measured with immunoSEQ multiplex PCR; TCRdb has only the in-frame clones, and not every one. V and J calls and clone size are those listed in that table; D and trimming were worked out from the DNA. The sample contains 310,000 or so clones, roughly 87% of which appear only once.

What was sequenced was peripheral blood. The chain employs TRBV18 and TRBJ2-2, with D possibly TRBD1 on 6 matching bases. The source is a woman between 45 and 60 years old who had recovered from COVID-19. In DNA form, the CDR3 reads TGTGCCAGCTCACCGCAACAGGGCAACACCGGGGAGCTGTTTTTT. Residues: CASSPQQGNTGELFF.